One sample yielded the 16 T cell receptor beta chains listed below, sequenced in a study of blood T cell repertoires in COVID-19. Profiling relied on immunoSEQ multiplex PCR, and the TCRdb table lists in-frame clones only, not all of them. The sample shows 30,000 to 40,000 clones, over 75% of them seen only once. Sequenced: peripheral blood. Receptors originate from a man of 80 years or more with active or convalescent COVID-19.

This clone was seen only a few times. The V gene is TRBV7-3, the J gene TRBJ2-7; no firm D call. This CDR3 has 12 amino acids. V was clipped by 0 bases and J by 6 bases, with 6 bases between them. Germline CDR1 and CDR2: SGHTA and FQGTGA. CDR3 nucleotide sequence: TGTGCCAGCAGCTTAACTAGTCGCGAGCAGTACTTC. Translated, it gives CASSLTSREQYF.

The V call is TRBV19, the J call TRBJ2-1; TRBD1 aligns across 8 bases. CDR3 length: 16 residues. The V segment lost 7 bases and the J segment 8 bases; nucleotides outside the gene matches: 16. Germline CDR1 reads LNHDA; CDR2 reads SQIVND (reference sequence). DNA for the CDR3: TGTGCCAGTAACCCATTCGGACAGGGCAGGGGTGATGAGCAGTTCTTC. Protein product: CASNPFGQGRGDEQFF.

The V gene is TRBV5-1, the J gene TRBJ1-4; D unresolved. The V end was cut by 0 bases, the J end by 6 bases, with 6 bases between. This CDR3 comprises 13 residues. Germline CDR1 is SGHRS and CDR2 is YFSETQ. The CDR3 DNA is TGCGCCAGCAGCTTGGACCAGGATGAAAAACTGTTTTTT. Translated: CASSLDQDEKLFF.

A single count supports this clone. This chain joins TRBV7-9 and TRBJ2-1; D gene unclear. Germline V gives CDR1 SEHNR, CDR2 FQNEAQ (reference sequence). This CDR3 region has 14 residues. The germline V and J ends were trimmed by 2 bases and 9 bases, with 14 bases remaining between them. CDR3 protein: CASSLTEMYGEQFF. CDR3 coding DNA: TGTGCCAGCAGCTTAACAGAGATGTACGGTGAGCAGTTCTTC.

This chain uses TRBV6-6 with TRBJ2-7; TRBD1 might be the D (6 bases). V was pared by 2 bases and J by 0 bases, with 14 bases between. From germline, CDR1 is MNHNY and CDR2 SVGAGI (reference sequence). The CDR3 is 16 residues long. CDR3 sequence reads: CASSYLGRGPSYEQYF. In DNA form, the CDR3 reads TGTGCCAGCAGTTACCTAGGCAGGGGACCCTCCTACGAGCAGTACTTC.

J is TRBJ1-5 and V is TRBV15; no firm D call. Germline V gives CDR1 LNHNV, CDR2 YYDKDF (reference sequence). The germline V and J ends were trimmed by 0 bases and 2 bases, with 11 bases remaining between them. CDR3 length: 16 residues. The CDR3 DNA sequence: TGTGCCACCAGCAGAGATGCCCACGGAGGCAATCAGCCCCAGCATTTT. It is translated as CATSRDAHGGNQPQHF.

This clone occurred a few times. This rearrangement joins TRBV11-2 to TRBJ2-3; 9 positions agree with TRBD1. Germline lookup yields CDR1 SGHAT and CDR2 FQNNGV. The CDR3 has 15 amino acids. V gave up 4 bases and J gave up 5 bases; unmatched junction bases: 7. For the CDR3, the DNA is TGTGCCAGCAGCTCCTACAGGGGGCGCGGAGATACGCAGTATTTT. This codes for CASSSYRGRGDTQYF.

This clone was recorded a few times. This sequence joins TRBV7-2 and TRBJ1-5, with a tentative D call TRBD1 (5 bases). With 5 bases removed from V and 1 base from J, the gap between germline ends came to 15 bases. CDR3 length: 16 residues. Germline V CDR1 and CDR2: SGHTA, FQGNSA. CDR3 loop: CASSPLGPTSNQPQHF. CDR3 in DNA: TGTGCCAGCAGCCCCTTGGGGCCCACGAGCAATCAGCCCCAGCATTTT.

The CDR3 sequence: CASSPDRGTEAFF. CDR3 DNA: TGTGCCAGCAGCCCGGACAGGGGGACTGAAGCTTTCTTT. The rearrangement joins TRBV11-2 to TRBJ1-1, with 10 positions matching TRBD1. Germline CDR1 and CDR2: SGHAT and FQNNGV. V lost 5 bases to trimming and J lost 5 bases; unmatched junction nucleotides: 2. This CDR3 is built from 13 residues. Based on the CDR3 plus reference TRBV11-2 and TRBJ1-1, the full variable domain is EAGVAQSPRYKIIEKRQSVAFWCNPISGHATLYWYQQILGQGPKLLIQFQNNGVVDDSQLPKDRFSAERLKGVDSTLKIQPAKLEDSAVYLCASSPDRGTEAFFGQGTRLTVV.

This rearrangement joins TRBV28 to TRBJ2-3; 10 nucleotides align to TRBD2. Trimming at V came to 11 bases and at J to 3 bases, leaving 8 bases not matched to a gene. Germline V gene sequence: CDR1 MDHEN, CDR2 SYDVKM. The CDR3 spans 14 residues. CDR3 sequence reads: CAVFASGRTDTQYF. In DNA, the CDR3 is TGTGCCGTCTTTGCTAGCGGGAGAACAGATACGCAGTATTTT.

V usage is TRBV28 and J usage is TRBJ2-2; TRBD2 aligns across 10 bases. This CDR3 comprises 16 residues. V lost 4 bases, J lost 5 bases, and 7 bases stayed unmatched. CDR1 MDHEN and CDR2 SYDVKM come from the germline V gene. Here the CDR3 DNA reads TGTGCCAGCAGTTCCCTAGCGGGAGTGGGTACCGGGGAGCTGTTTTTT. This translates into CASSSLAGVGTGELFF.

This rearrangement joins TRBV5-1 to TRBJ2-1, with 11 nucleotides matching TRBD2. V shed 7 bases and J 9 bases; nucleotides not matched to a gene: 12. CDR3 size: 15 residues. Germline-derived CDR1 and CDR2 are SGHRS and YFSETQ. The CDR3 coding sequence is TGCGCCAGCGAATCACTAGCGGGAGTTTTCGGTGAGCAGTTCTTC. The encoded protein is CASESLAGVFGEQFF.

The chain joins TRBV6-4 to TRBJ2-1; TRBD2 aligns across 9 bases. There are 16 residues in the CDR3. The V gene's germline CDR1 is MRHNA and CDR2 SNTAGT. With V trimmed by 6 bases and J by 10 bases, 16 bases remained unmatched. The DNA of the CDR3 is TGTGCCAGCAGAAAGGTCTCTAGCGGGACCCTCCGAGAGCAGTTCTTC. This codes for CASRKVSSGTLREQFF.

V usage is TRBV28 and J usage is TRBJ1-2; 7 bases align to TRBD1. CDR1 is MDHEN, CDR2 SYDVKM, per germline. Unmatched junction bases numbered 5, after V lost 6 bases and J lost 7 bases. CDR3 length: 12 amino acids. Written as DNA, the CDR3 is TGTGCCAGCAGCCCGGACAGGCCTGGCTACACCTTC. Its translation: CASSPDRPGYTF.

The chain joins TRBV19 to TRBJ2-7; 8 nucleotides agree with TRBD1. Trimming cost V 5 bases and J 3 bases; bases outside gene matches: 9. This CDR3 region has 15 residues. CDR1 LNHDA and CDR2 SQIVND come from the germline V gene (reference sequence). This chain's CDR3 is CASSFTGGPNYEQYF. As DNA, the CDR3 is TGTGCCAGTAGTTTCACAGGGGGACCTAACTACGAGCAGTACTTC.

The chain recombines TRBV6-2 or TRBV6-3 with TRBJ1-1; D is perhaps TRBD1 (6 bases). CDR1 and CDR2 from the germline V gene are MNHEY and SVGEGT. V shed 4 bases and J shed 2 bases, with 11 bases lying between them. This CDR3 has 14 residues. The CDR3 region is CASSSGTTNTEAFF. Written as DNA, the CDR3 is TGTGCCAGCAGTTCCGGGACAACAAACACTGAAGCTTTCTTT.